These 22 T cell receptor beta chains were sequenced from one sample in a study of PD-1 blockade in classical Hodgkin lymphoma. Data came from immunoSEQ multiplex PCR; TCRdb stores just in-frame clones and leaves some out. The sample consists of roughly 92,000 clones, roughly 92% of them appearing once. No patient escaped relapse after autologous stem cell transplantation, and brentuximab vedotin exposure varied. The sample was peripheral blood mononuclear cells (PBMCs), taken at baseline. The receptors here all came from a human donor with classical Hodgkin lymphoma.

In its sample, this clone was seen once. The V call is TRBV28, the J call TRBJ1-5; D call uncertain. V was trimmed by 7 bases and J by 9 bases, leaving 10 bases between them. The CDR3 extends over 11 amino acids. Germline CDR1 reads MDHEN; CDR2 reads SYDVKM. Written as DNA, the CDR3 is TGTGCCAGCACCGCTTGGGGGCCCCAGCATTTT. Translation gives CASTAWGPQHF.

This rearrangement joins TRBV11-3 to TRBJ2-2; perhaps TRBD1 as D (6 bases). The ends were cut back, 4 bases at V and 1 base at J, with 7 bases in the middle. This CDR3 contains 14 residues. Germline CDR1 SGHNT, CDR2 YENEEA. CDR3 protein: CASSWTENTGELFF. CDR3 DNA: TGTGCCAGCAGCTGGACAGAGAACACCGGGGAGCTGTTTTTT.

The CDR3 sequence: CASSLVGAGTSLGAFEAFF. The CDR3 DNA reads TGTGCCAGCAGCTTGGTAGGCGCCGGGACGAGCCTCGGGGCATTCGAAGCTTTCTTT. The chain combines TRBV5-5 with TRBJ1-1; D is perhaps TRBD1 (5 bases). This CDR3 contains 19 residues. With 0 bases removed from V and 8 bases from J, the gap between germline ends came to 29 bases. From germline, CDR1 is SGHKS and CDR2 YYEKEE (reference sequence).

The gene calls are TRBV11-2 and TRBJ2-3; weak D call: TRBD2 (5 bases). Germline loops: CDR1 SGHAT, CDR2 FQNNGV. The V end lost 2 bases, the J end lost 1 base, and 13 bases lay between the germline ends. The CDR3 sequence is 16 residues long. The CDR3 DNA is TGTGCCAGCAGCTTACCAGCGAAGGAGGGCACAGATACGCAGTATTTT. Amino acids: CASSLPAKEGTDTQYF.

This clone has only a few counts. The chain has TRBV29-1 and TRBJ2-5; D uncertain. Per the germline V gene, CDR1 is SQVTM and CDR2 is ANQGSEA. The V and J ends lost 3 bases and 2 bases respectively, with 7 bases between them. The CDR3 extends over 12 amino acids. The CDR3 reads CSVDPGQETQYF. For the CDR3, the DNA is TGCAGCGTTGATCCAGGTCAAGAGACCCAGTACTTC. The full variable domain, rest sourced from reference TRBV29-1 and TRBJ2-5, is SAVISQKPSRDICQRGTSLTIQCQVDSQVTMMFWYRQQPGQSLTLIATANQGSEATYESGFVIDKFPISRPNLTFSTLTVSNMSPEDSSIYLCSVDPGQETQYFGPGTRLLVL.

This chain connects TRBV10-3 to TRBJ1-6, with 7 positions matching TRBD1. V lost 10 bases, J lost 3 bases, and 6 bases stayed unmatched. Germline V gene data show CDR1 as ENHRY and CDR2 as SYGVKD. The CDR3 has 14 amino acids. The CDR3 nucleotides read TGTGCCACGCGTGGACAGGACTATAATTCACCCCTCCACTTT. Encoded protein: CATRGQDYNSPLHF.

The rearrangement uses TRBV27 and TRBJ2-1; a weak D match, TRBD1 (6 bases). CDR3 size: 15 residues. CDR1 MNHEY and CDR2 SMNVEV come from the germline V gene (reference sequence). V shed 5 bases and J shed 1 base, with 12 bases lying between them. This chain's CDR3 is CASSVNRDSYNEQFF. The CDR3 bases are TGTGCCAGCAGTGTCAACAGGGATTCCTACAATGAGCAGTTCTTC.

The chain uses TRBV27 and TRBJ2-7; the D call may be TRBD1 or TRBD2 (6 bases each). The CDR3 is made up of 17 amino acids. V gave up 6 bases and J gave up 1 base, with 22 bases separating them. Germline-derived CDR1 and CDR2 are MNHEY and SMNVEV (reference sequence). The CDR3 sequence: CASSLGGVRDSSYEQYF. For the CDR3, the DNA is TGTGCCAGCAGCCTGGGGGGCGTCCGGGACTCGTCCTACGAGCAGTACTTC.

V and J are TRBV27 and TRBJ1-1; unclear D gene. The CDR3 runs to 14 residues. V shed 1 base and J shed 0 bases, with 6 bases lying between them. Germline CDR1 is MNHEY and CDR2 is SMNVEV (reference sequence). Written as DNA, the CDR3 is TGTGCCAGCAGTTTATACAGATTGAACACTGAAGCTTTCTTT. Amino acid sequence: CASSLYRLNTEAFF.

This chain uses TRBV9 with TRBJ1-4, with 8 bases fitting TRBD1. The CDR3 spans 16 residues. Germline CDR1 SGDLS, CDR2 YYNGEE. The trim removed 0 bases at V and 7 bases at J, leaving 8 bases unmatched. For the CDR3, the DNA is TGTGCCAGCAGCGTAGCTGCGGACAGGGTTGTTGAAAAACTGTTTTTT. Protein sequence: CASSVAADRVVEKLFF.

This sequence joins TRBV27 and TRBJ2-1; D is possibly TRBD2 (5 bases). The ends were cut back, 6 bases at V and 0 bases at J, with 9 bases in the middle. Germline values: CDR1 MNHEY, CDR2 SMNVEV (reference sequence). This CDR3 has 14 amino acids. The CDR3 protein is CASSLGSSYNEQFF. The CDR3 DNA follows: TGTGCCAGCAGCCTTGGGAGCTCCTACAATGAGCAGTTCTTC.

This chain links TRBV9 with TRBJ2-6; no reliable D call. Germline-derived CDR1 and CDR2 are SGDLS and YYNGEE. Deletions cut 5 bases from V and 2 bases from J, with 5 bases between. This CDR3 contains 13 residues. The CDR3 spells CASSAAGANVLTF. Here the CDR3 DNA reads TGTGCCAGCAGTGCGGCTGGGGCCAACGTCCTGACTTTC. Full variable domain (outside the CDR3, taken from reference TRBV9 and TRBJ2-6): DSGVTQTPKHLITATGQRVTLRCSPRSGDLSVYWYQQSLDQGLQFLIQYYNGEERAKGNILERFSAQQFPDLHSELNLSSLELGDSALYFCASSAAGANVLTFGAGSRLTVL.

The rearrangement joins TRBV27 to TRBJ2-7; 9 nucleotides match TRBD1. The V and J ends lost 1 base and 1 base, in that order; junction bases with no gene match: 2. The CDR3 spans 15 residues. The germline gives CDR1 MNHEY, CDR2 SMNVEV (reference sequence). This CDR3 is CASSLYGQGSYEQYF. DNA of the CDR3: TGTGCCAGCAGTTTATACGGACAGGGGTCCTACGAGCAGTACTTC.

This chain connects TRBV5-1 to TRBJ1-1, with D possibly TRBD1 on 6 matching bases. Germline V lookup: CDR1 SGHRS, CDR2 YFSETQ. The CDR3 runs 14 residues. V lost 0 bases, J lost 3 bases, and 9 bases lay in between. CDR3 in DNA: TGCGCCAGCAGCTTGGGTCGACAGGACACTGAAGCTTTCTTT. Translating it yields CASSLGRQDTEAFF.

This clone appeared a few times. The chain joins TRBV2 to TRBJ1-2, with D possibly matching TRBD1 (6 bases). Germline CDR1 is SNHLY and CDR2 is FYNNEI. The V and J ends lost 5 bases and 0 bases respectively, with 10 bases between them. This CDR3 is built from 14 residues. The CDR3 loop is CASSKGQANYGYTF. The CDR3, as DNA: TGTGCCAGCAGTAAGGGACAAGCTAACTATGGCTACACCTTC.

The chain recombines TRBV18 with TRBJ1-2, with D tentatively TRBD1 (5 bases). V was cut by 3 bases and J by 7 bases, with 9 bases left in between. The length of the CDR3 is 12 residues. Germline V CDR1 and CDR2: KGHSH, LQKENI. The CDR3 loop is CASSPGPGGYTF. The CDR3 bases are TGTGCCAGCTCACCGGGGCCGGGTGGCTACACCTTC.

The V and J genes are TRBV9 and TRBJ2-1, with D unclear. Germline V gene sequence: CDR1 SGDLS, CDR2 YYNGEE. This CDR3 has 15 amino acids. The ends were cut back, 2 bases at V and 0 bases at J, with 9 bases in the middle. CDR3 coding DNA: TGTGCCAGCAGCGTGACTCCTAGCTCCTACAATGAGCAGTTCTTC. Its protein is CASSVTPSSYNEQFF.

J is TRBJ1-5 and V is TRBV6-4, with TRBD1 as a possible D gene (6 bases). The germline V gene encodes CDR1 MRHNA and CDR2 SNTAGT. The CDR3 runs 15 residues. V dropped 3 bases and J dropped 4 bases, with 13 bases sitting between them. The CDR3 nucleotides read TGTGCCAGCAGTGAAATCGGAGGGGGTAATCAGCCCCAGCATTTT. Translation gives CASSEIGGGNQPQHF.

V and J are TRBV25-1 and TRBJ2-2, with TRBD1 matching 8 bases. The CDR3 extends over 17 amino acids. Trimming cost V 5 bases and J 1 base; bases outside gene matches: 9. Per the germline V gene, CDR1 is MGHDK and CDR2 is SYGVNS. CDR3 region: CASSPPEGTGNTGELFF. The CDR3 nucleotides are TGTGCCAGCAGTCCCCCAGAGGGGACAGGGAACACCGGGGAGCTGTTTTTT.

CDR3 sequence: CASSYGENTGELFF. In DNA form, the CDR3 reads TGTGCCAGCAGTTACGGGGAGAACACCGGGGAGCTGTTTTTT. J is TRBJ2-2 and V is TRBV6-5; D gene uncertain. The CDR3 runs 14 residues. Between the trimmed V and J ends, which lost 2 bases and 1 base, there was a span of 5 bases. CDR1 is MNHEY and CDR2 is SVGAGI in the germline V gene.

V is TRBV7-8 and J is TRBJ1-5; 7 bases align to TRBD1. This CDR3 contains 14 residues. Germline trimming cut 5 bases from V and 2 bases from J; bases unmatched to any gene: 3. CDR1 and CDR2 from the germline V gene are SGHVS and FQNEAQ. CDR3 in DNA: TGTGCCAGCAGCCTTGACAGGGGCAATCAGCCCCAGCATTTT. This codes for CASSLDRGNQPQHF.

CDR3: CASSDWGGVYNEQFF. The DNA of the CDR3 is TGTGCCAGCAGCGACTGGGGTGGGGTATACAATGAGCAGTTCTTC. The chain employs TRBV27 and TRBJ2-1; D ambiguous. V dropped 6 bases and J dropped 4 bases, with 16 bases sitting between them. Germline CDR1 is MNHEY and CDR2 is SMNVEV (reference sequence). The CDR3 spans 15 residues.